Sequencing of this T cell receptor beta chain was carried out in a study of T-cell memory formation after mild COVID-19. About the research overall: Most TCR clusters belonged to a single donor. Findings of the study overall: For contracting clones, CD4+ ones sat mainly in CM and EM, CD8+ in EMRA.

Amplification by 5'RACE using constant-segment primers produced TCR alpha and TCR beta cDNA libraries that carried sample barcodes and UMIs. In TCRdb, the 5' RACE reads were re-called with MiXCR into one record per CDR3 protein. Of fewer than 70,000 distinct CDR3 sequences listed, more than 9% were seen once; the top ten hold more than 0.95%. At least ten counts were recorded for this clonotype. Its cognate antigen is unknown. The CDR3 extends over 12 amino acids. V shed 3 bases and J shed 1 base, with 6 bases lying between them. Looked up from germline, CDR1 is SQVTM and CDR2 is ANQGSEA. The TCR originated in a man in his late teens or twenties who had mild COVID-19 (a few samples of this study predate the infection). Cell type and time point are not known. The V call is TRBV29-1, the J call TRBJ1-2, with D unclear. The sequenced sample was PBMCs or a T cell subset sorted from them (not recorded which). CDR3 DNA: TGCAGCGTTGACGGGCTTAACTATGGCTACACCTTC. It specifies CSVDGLNYGYTF.